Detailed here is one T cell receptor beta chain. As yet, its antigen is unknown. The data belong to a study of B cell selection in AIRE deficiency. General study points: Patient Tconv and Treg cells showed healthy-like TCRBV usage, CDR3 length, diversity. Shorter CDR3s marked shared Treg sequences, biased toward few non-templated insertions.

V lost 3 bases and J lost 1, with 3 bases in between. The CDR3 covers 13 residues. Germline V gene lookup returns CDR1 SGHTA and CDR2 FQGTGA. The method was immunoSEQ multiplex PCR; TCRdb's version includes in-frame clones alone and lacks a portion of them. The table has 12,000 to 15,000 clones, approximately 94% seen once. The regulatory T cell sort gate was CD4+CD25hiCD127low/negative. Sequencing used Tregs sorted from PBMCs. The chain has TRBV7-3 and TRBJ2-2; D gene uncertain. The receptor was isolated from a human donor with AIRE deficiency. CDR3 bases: TGTGCCAGCAGCTTTGGGAACACCGGGGAGCTGTTTTTT. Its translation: CASSFGNTGELFF.